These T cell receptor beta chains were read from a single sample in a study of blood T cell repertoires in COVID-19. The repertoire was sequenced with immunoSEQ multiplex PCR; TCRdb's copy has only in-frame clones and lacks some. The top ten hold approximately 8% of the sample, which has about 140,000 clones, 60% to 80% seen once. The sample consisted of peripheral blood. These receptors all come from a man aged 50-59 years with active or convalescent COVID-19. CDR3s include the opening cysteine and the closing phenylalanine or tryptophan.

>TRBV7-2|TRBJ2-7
CASSPDRLLVEQYF
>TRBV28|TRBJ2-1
CASSSTRNWGHFGEQFF
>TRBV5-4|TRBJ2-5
CASSLSLETQYF
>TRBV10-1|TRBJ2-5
CASSAGTADQETQYF
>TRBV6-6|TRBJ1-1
CASSPVGENTEAFF
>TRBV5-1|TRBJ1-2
CASSSQQGPYGYTF
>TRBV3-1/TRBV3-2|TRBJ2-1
CASSPTSLRYNEQFF
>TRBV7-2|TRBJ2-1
CASSSSTSGPYNEQFF
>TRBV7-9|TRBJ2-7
CASSSTDQLAPSYEQYF
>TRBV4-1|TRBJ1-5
CASSQAPGTAITSNQPQHF
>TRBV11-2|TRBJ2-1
CASSLLAGDEQFF
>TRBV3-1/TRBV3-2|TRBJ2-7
CASSQQRHEQYF
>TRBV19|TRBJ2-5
CASSIGSGYQETQYF
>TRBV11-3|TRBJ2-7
CASSLNSPGEQYF
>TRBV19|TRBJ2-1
CASSPRTGSLSEQFF
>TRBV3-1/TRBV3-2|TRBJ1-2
CASSPRGRDLSGSYGYTF
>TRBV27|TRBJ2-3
CASSLLAGGLGTDTQYF
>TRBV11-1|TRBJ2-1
CASSSGGSYNEQFF
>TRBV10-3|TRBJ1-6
CAIGSRFNSPLHF
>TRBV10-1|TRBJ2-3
CASSDDGRSTDTQYF
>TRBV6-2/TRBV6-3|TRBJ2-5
CASSYGRETQYF
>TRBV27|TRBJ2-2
CASSVDSLPGELFF
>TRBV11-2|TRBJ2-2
CASSSPTLNTGELFF
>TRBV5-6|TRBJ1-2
CASEVAGINYGYTF
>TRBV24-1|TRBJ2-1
CATSGGSEQFF
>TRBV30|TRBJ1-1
CAWSVRDNRDTEAFF
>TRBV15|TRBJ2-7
CATSRVGSWQEQYF
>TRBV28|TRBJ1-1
CASSLVRDSYLNTEAFF
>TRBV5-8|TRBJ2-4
CASTPRGSFGDIQYF
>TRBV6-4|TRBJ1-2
CASSEELTGGDGYTF
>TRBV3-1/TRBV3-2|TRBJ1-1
CASSQDPRYAFF
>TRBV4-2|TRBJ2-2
CASSQARLAKNTGELFF
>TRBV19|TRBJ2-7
CAASVGGSRPYEQYF
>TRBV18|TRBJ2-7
CASSPRLSSYEQYF
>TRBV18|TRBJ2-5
CASSPLRTGAETQYF
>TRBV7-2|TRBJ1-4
CASSLAGGLDEKLFF
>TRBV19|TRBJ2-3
CASSVWTSGRGFTDTQYF